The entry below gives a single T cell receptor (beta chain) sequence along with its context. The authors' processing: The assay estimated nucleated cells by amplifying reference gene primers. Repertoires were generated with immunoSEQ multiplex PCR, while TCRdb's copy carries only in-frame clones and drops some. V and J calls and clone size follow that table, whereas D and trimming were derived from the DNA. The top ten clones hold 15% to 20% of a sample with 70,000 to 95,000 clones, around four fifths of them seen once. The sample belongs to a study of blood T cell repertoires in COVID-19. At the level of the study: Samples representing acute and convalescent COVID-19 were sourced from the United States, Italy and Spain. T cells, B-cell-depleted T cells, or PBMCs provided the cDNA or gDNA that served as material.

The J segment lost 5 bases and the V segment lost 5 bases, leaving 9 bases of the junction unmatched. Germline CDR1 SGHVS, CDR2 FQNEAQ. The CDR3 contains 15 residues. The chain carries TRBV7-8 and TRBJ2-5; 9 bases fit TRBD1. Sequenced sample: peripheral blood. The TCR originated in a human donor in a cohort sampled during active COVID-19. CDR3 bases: TGTGCCAGCAGCAAACAACAGGGGGCGAGGGAGACCCAGTACTTC. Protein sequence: CASSKQQGARETQYF.